This T cell receptor beta chain derives from a study of cytomegalovirus exposure and HLA in healthy donors. Study-wide background: An early data release held approximately 80 million unique TCRs from HLA-typed donors.

60 Vbeta and 13 Jbeta primers were used in PCR. The table came from immunoSEQ multiplex PCR; TCRdb's copy has only in-frame clones and leaves some out. The sample has about 160,000 clones; 70% to 85% are singletons. On this clone: The antigen is undetermined.

Trimming removed 4 bases at V and 4 bases at J, with 19 bases between. Looked up from germline, CDR1 is MNHNS and CDR2 is SASEGT. The CDR3 runs 17 residues. Healthy people donating bone marrow made up the donors. Study observations and caveats: Analysis was carried out at a later point, and it linked a missense DCLRE1C variant to TCR beta V- and J-gene trimming. Most of the TCR beta V segments (in an earlier analysis) were productive either about 87% or about 30% of the time.

The genes are TRBV6-1 and TRBJ1-4, with D possibly matching TRBD1 (5 bases). Sequences were obtained from PBMCs. The source of this sequence is a man aged 50 to 60 in good health and CMV-seropositive. The CDR3 nucleotides read TGTGCCAGCAGTGCCGGGCCCGGGCAGGGCAATAATGAAAAACTGTTTTTT. This sequence encodes CASSAGPGQGNNEKLFF.